Each of the 28 T cell receptor beta chains below was sequenced from the same sample in a study of cytomegalovirus exposure and HLA in healthy donors. Assay: immunoSEQ multiplex PCR; the TCRdb copy retains only in-frame clones and omits some. The top ten clones hold more than 0.8% of a sample with about 280,000 clones, 65% to 90% of them seen once. The sample taken for sequencing was PBMCs. The origin of the receptors is a woman aged 18-35 years in good health and CMV-seronegative.

The CDR3 loop reads CASSQQTGWGTGELFF. The DNA of the CDR3 is TGTGCCAGCAGTCAACAGACAGGATGGGGGACCGGGGAGCTGTTTTTT. This chain uses TRBV28 with TRBJ2-2; a weak D match, TRBD1 (6 bases). V shed 5 bases and J shed 5 bases, with 18 bases lying between them. This CDR3 spans 16 amino acids. Per the germline V gene, CDR1 is MDHEN and CDR2 is SYDVKM.

The genes are TRBV30 and TRBJ1-2; 7 bases map to TRBD1. The CDR3 covers 15 residues. Trimming at V came to 0 bases and at J to 4 bases, leaving 8 bases not matched to a gene. Germline V lookup: CDR1 GTSNPN, CDR2 SVGIG (reference sequence). The CDR3 region has the DNA TGTGCCTGGAGTGTTGGAGAGGGGGCGAGCTATGGCTACACCTTC. Its protein product is CAWSVGEGASYGYTF.

The rearrangement uses TRBV2 and TRBJ2-1; 9 bases fit TRBD2. CDR1 is SNHLY and CDR2 is FYNNEI in the germline V gene. V gave up 10 bases and J gave up 5 bases; unmatched junction bases: 9. The CDR3 sequence is 14 residues long. CDR3 in DNA: TGTGCCACCCAGTGGGTAGCGGGGGACAATGAGCAGTTCTTC. Translation gives CATQWVAGDNEQFF.

This sequence joins TRBV9 and TRBJ1-2, with D possibly TRBD1 on 6 matching bases. CDR1 SGDLS and CDR2 YYNGEE come from the germline V gene. The V gene lost 2 bases and the J gene lost 4 bases, with 12 bases spanning the gap. There are 14 residues in the CDR3. The CDR3 region is CASSVNQGPYGYTF. The DNA of the CDR3 is TGTGCCAGCAGCGTGAACCAGGGGCCCTATGGCTACACCTTC.

The rearrangement links TRBV5-1 to TRBJ2-7; a weak D match, TRBD2 (5 bases). The CDR3 sequence is 13 residues long. The V end was cut by 0 bases, the J end by 6 bases, with 10 bases between. Per the germline V gene, CDR1 is SGHRS and CDR2 is YFSETQ. The CDR3 loop reads CASSLVPEGEQYF. Written as DNA, the CDR3 is TGCGCCAGCAGCTTGGTTCCCGAGGGCGAGCAGTACTTC.

J is TRBJ1-5 and V is TRBV28; 7 bases map to TRBD1. The germline V gene has CDR1 MDHEN and CDR2 SYDVKM. V shed 9 bases and J 3 bases; nucleotides not matched to a gene: 8. This CDR3 comprises 14 residues. This chain's CDR3 is CASNRDSINQPQHF. The DNA for the CDR3 is TGTGCCAGTAATCGGGACAGTATCAATCAGCCCCAGCATTTT. The variable domain in full, with the rest retrieved from reference TRBV28 and TRBJ1-5, is DVKVTQSSRYLVKRTGEKVFLECVQDMDHENMFWYRQDPGLGLRLIYFSYDVKMKEKGDIPEGYSVSREKKERFSLILESASTNQTSMYLCASNRDSINQPQHFGDGTRLSIL.

This clone was seen a few times. The chain is built from TRBV7-3 and TRBJ2-2; tentative D call: TRBD2 (5 bases). V was cut by 5 bases and J by 2 bases, with 9 bases left in between. CDR3 length equals 14 residues. Germline V lookup: CDR1 SGHTA, CDR2 FQGTGA. This chain's CDR3 is CASSPDLNTGELFF. The CDR3 DNA follows: TGTGCCAGCAGCCCGGACTTAAACACCGGGGAGCTGTTTTTT.

This chain joins TRBV6-6 and TRBJ2-3; D is uncertain. CDR3 length: 13 amino acids. Deletions cut 6 bases from V and 0 bases from J, with 7 bases between. Germline values: CDR1 MNHNY, CDR2 SVGAGI (reference sequence). This CDR3 reads CASSAVSTDTQYF. CDR3 in DNA: TGTGCCAGCAGCGCGGTTAGCACAGATACGCAGTATTTT.

Worth noting for this clone: At one of its ends the junction is not consistent with the germline gene, which may arise from a read error. In DNA, the CDR3 is TGTGCTAGCAGCTTAGGAGGAGCGGGGGGGATCCTCTTTAGCACAGATACGCAGTATTTT. Its protein is CASSLGGAGGILFSTDTQYF. The rearrangement uses TRBV7-7 and TRBJ2-3; TRBD2 agrees at 10 bases. The CDR3 has 20 residues. CDR1 is SSHAT, CDR2 FNYEAQ, per germline (reference sequence). The whole variable domain, filled in from reference TRBV7-7 and TRBJ2-3, reads GAGVSQSPRYKVTKRGQDVTLRCDPISSHATLYWYQQALGQGPEFLTYFNYEAQPDKSGLPSDRFSAERPEGSISTLTIQRTEQRDSAMYRCASSLGGAGGILFSTDTQYFGPGTRLTVL.

The J gene is TRBJ1-3, the V gene TRBV5-1, with 7 positions matching TRBD1. After removal of 5 bases from V and 0 bases from J, the junction contained 2 bases not matched to a gene. This CDR3 has 14 amino acids. Looked up from germline, CDR1 is SGHRS and CDR2 is YFSETQ. In DNA form, the CDR3 reads TGCGCCAGCAGGGGGGACAGCTCTGGAAACACCATATATTTT. This gives the protein CASRGDSSGNTIYF.

J is TRBJ2-3 and V is TRBV29-1; D remains ambiguous. V was clipped by 0 bases and J by 4 bases, with 5 bases between them. The CDR3 is made up of 12 amino acids. Looked up from germline, CDR1 is SQVTM and CDR2 is ANQGSEA. CDR3 sequence reads: CSVEDDSDTQYF. Here the CDR3 DNA reads TGCAGCGTTGAAGATGACTCAGATACGCAGTATTTT.

The chain combines TRBV30 with TRBJ2-5, with 9 bases aligning to TRBD1. Per the germline V gene, CDR1 is GTSNPN and CDR2 is SVGIG (reference sequence). Trimming cost V 3 bases and J 5 bases; bases outside gene matches: 4. The CDR3 has 13 residues. For the CDR3, the DNA is TGTGCCTGGAGAACAGGGGGCTTGGAGACCCAGTACTTC. Translating it yields CAWRTGGLETQYF.

The chain carries TRBV6-5 and TRBJ1-2, with D tentatively TRBD1 (5 bases). Germline assignment: CDR1 MNHEY and CDR2 SVGAGI. V lost 3 bases, J lost 13 bases, and 15 bases lay in between. The CDR3 loop spans 12 amino acids. The CDR3 region is CASSYFGGTTTF. For the CDR3, the DNA is TGTGCCAGCAGTTATTTCGGAGGGACGACCACCTTC.

V is TRBV7-2 and J is TRBJ1-5; D might be TRBD1 (6 bases). The germline CDR1 and CDR2 sequences are SGHTA and FQGNSA. The CDR3 covers 15 residues. V shed 4 bases and J shed 7 bases, with 17 bases lying between them. The CDR3 is CASSYGQIGSQPQHF. CDR3 sequence (DNA): TGTGCCAGCAGCTACGGACAGATCGGAAGCCAGCCCCAGCATTTT.

This chain links TRBV6-5 with TRBJ2-5, with a tentative D call TRBD1 (5 bases). The CDR3 consists of 15 residues. Germline V gene lookup returns CDR1 MNHEY and CDR2 SVGAGI. Trimming removed 2 bases from V and 2 bases from J, with 12 bases in between. CDR3 sequence reads: CASSYQSDSQETQYF. As DNA, the CDR3 is TGTGCCAGCAGTTACCAATCAGACAGTCAAGAGACCCAGTACTTC.

This chain uses TRBV11-3 with TRBJ2-2; 8 bases are shared with TRBD2. The CDR3 sequence is 16 residues long. Trimming cost V 5 bases and J 4 bases; bases outside gene matches: 9. Germline V gene data show CDR1 as SGHNT and CDR2 as YENEEA. This CDR3 is CASSAIAGRGTGELFF. CDR3 nucleotide sequence: TGTGCCAGCAGCGCAATAGCGGGGAGGGGCACCGGGGAGCTGTTTTTT.

This clone has only a few counts. The V and J genes are TRBV9 and TRBJ2-7; 10 nucleotides align to TRBD1. The CDR3 is made up of 14 amino acids. V gave up 5 bases and J gave up 6 bases; unmatched junction bases: 8. Germline CDR1 reads SGDLS; CDR2 reads YYNGEE. This CDR3 reads CASSPGQGNSEQYF. The CDR3 DNA follows: TGTGCCAGCAGTCCGGGACAGGGGAATAGCGAGCAGTACTTC.

DNA for the CDR3: TGTGCCAGCAGTTGGCAACTAGCGGGAGGGTCCAATGAGCAGTTCTTC. As protein: CASSWQLAGGSNEQFF. The rearrangement links TRBV6-5 to TRBJ2-1; 13 nucleotides align to TRBD2. J lost 6 bases, V lost 4 bases, and 6 bases had no gene match. Germline CDR1 MNHEY, CDR2 SVGAGI. This CDR3 comprises 16 residues.

The chain uses TRBV7-3 and TRBJ2-1; TRBD2 is a possible D gene (5 bases). Trimming removed 2 bases at V and 7 bases at J, with 9 bases between. The CDR3 runs 13 residues. Looked up from germline, CDR1 is SGHTA and CDR2 is FQGTGA. The CDR3 is CASSLFRGNEQFF. CDR3 DNA: TGTGCCAGCAGCTTATTCCGGGGAAATGAGCAGTTCTTC.

V gene TRBV4-3 combines with J gene TRBJ2-1, with a possible D match to TRBD1 (6 bases). Trimming removed 2 bases from V and 6 bases from J, with 17 bases in between. This CDR3 is 16 amino acids long. Germline V gene sequence: CDR1 LGHNA, CDR2 YSLEER. Here the CDR3 DNA reads TGCGCCAGCAGCCAAAGGGGACAACGCCAGGGCAATGAGCAGTTCTTC. Translating it yields CASSQRGQRQGNEQFF.

The chain combines TRBV30 with TRBJ1-1; D not certain. CDR1 and CDR2 from the germline V gene are GTSNPN and SVGIG (reference sequence). The V end was cut by 3 bases, the J end by 1 base, with 18 bases between. The CDR3 loop spans 16 amino acids. The CDR3 sequence is CAWSSPLEGANTEAFF. CDR3 bases: TGTGCCTGGAGCTCCCCACTTGAGGGTGCGAACACTGAAGCTTTCTTT.

J is TRBJ2-2 and V is TRBV11-2; 10 bases are a match to TRBD2. The CDR3 consists of 16 residues. Germline V CDR1 and CDR2: SGHAT, FQNNGV. Germline trimming cut 1 base from V and 5 bases from J; bases unmatched to any gene: 4. In nucleotides, the CDR3 is TGTGCCAGCAGCTTAGGCCTAGCGGGGGTAACCGGGGAGCTGTTTTTT. Protein sequence: CASSLGLAGVTGELFF.

This chain uses TRBV29-1 with TRBJ1-5, with 9 bases matching TRBD1. There are 14 residues in the CDR3. Germline CDR1 and CDR2: SQVTM and ANQGSEA. V lost 6 bases, J lost 6 bases, and 9 bases stayed unmatched. The CDR3 is CSVGQGTIGQPQHF. CDR3 sequence (DNA): TGCAGCGTGGGACAGGGTACTATAGGTCAGCCCCAGCATTTT. Based on the CDR3 plus reference TRBV29-1 and TRBJ1-5, the full variable domain is SAVISQKPSRDICQRGTSLTIQCQVDSQVTMMFWYRQQPGQSLTLIATANQGSEATYESGFVIDKFPISRPNLTFSTLTVSNMSPEDSSIYLCSVGQGTIGQPQHFGDGTRLSIL.

The gene calls are TRBV6-5 and TRBJ2-7, with 8 bases matching TRBD2. Germline V lookup: CDR1 MNHEY, CDR2 SVGAGI. The trim removed 5 bases at V and 2 bases at J, leaving 5 bases unmatched. The CDR3 runs to 14 residues. The CDR3 bases are TGTGCCAGCAGTCGACAGCGGGGGCCCTACGAGCAGTACTTC. Translated: CASSRQRGPYEQYF.

The chain joins TRBV11-2 to TRBJ1-2; D is unresolved. Germline loops: CDR1 SGHAT, CDR2 FQNNGV. CDR3 length: 13 amino acids. V lost 1 base, J lost 8 bases, and 11 bases lay in between. The CDR3 DNA reads as TGTGCCAGCAGCTTAGGAGGTGTGGAAGGCTACACCTTC. Protein sequence: CASSLGGVEGYTF.

V is TRBV27 and J is TRBJ1-2, with 12 bases identical to TRBD1. There are 15 residues in the CDR3. The J segment lost 5 bases and the V segment lost 5 bases, leaving 6 bases of the junction unmatched. The germline CDR1 and CDR2 sequences are MNHEY and SMNVEV (reference sequence). CDR3 protein: CASSPGTGGGYGYTF. The CDR3, as DNA: TGTGCCAGCAGTCCGGGGACAGGGGGCGGGTATGGCTACACCTTC.

The V gene is TRBV9, the J gene TRBJ2-3; TRBD2 matches 10 bases. Germline loops: CDR1 SGDLS, CDR2 YYNGEE. This CDR3 contains 16 residues. With 3 bases clipped from V and 4 bases from J, the junction kept 8 bases outside the gene matches. As DNA, the CDR3 is TGTGCCAGCAGCGAGAGCGGGAGGGCGGAGGCAGATACGCAGTATTTT. As protein: CASSESGRAEADTQYF.

This chain uses TRBV6-1 with TRBJ2-7; D is possibly TRBD1 (6 bases). The V gene lost 2 bases and the J gene lost 2 bases, with 13 bases spanning the gap. Germline assignment: CDR1 MNHNS and CDR2 SASEGT. The CDR3 loop spans 15 amino acids. The CDR3 sequence: CASSETMDSTYEQYF. The CDR3 nucleotides read TGTGCCAGCAGTGAAACTATGGACAGTACCTACGAGCAGTACTTC.